The 17 T cell receptor beta chains below were found in one sample sequenced in a study of cytomegalovirus exposure and HLA in healthy donors (dated by TCRdb to 2016 to 2017). Libraries were constructed by the immunoSEQ multiplex PCR assay. TCRdb mirrors the immuneACCESS table, restricted to in-frame sequences. Some clones are absent from its copies; in checked studies, under half trace to an unresolved V gene, and the reason for the others is unknown. The sample contains 100,000 to 150,000 clones, over 85% of them found a single time. Jointly, the top ten make up about 1.9% of the sample. The sequenced sample was PBMCs. These receptors all come from a woman aged 18-29 years in good health and CMV-seronegative.

The J gene is TRBJ2-1, the V gene TRBV27, with TRBD2 identical over 10 bases. The junction had 11 bases not matched to a gene; V was cut back by 2 bases and J by 7 bases. This CDR3 comprises 17 residues. Germline assignment: CDR1 MNHEY and CDR2 SMNVEV (reference sequence). Here the CDR3 DNA reads TGTGCCAGCAGTTTACTCCTCCAAGCGGGGGGGGGTAATGAGCAGTTCTTC. Protein sequence: CASSLLLQAGGGNEQFF.

The table lists this clone with many counts. DNA of the CDR3: TGCGCCAGCAGCCCGGGGGCGGGGGTGTACAATGAGCAGTTCTTC. Protein product: CASSPGAGVYNEQFF. The chain carries TRBV5-1 and TRBJ2-1; a possible D gene is TRBD2 (7 bases). Germline CDR1 SGHRS, CDR2 YFSETQ. The ends were cut back, 4 bases at V and 4 bases at J, with 15 bases in the middle. The CDR3 spans 15 residues.

Of note for this clone: Other DNA sequences within the sample encode an identical CDR3. This chain connects TRBV30 to TRBJ2-5, with 7 bases aligning to TRBD1. Germline loops: CDR1 GTSNPN, CDR2 SVGIG (reference sequence). V dropped 0 bases and J dropped 2; count of bases not matched to a gene: 0. The CDR3 runs 13 residues. The CDR3 sequence is CAWSVQGQETQYF. The DNA for the CDR3 is TGTGCCTGGAGTGTACAGGGGCAAGAGACCCAGTACTTC.

The J gene is TRBJ2-5, the V gene TRBV4-2; 13 bases line up with TRBD2. CDR3 length: 20 residues. The germline V gene has CDR1 LGHNA and CDR2 YNFKEQ. V trimming: 1 base; J trimming: 5 bases; junction bases outside the gene matches: 16. This CDR3 is CASSQAGTSGNGTVGETQYF. The CDR3 DNA reads TGTGCCAGCAGCCAAGCCGGGACTAGCGGGAATGGAACCGTGGGGGAGACCCAGTACTTC.

This chain joins TRBV2 and TRBJ2-2, with D perhaps matching TRBD2 (5 bases). Germline V CDR1 and CDR2: SNHLY, FYNNEI. Deletions cut 3 bases from V and 7 bases from J, with 9 bases between. This CDR3 comprises 13 residues. The CDR3 loop is CASSDREYGELFF. As DNA, the CDR3 is TGTGCCAGCAGTGACCGGGAATACGGGGAGCTGTTTTTT.

The sample holds many counts of this clone. This chain joins TRBV25-1 and TRBJ1-1, with D possibly TRBD1 on 6 matching bases. The CDR3 is 14 amino acids. Germline lookup yields CDR1 MGHDK and CDR2 SYGVNS. The V end lost 3 bases, the J end lost 5 bases, and 13 bases lay between the germline ends. CDR3 amino acids: CASSDAGGGTEAFF. The CDR3 DNA reads as TGTGCCAGCAGTGACGCGGGGGGCGGAACTGAAGCTTTCTTT.

J is TRBJ2-3 and V is TRBV10-3; TRBD2 agrees at 7 bases. The germline CDR1 and CDR2 sequences are ENHRY and SYGVKD. After removal of 2 bases from V and 2 bases from J, the junction contained 10 bases not matched to a gene. CDR3 length: 17 residues. The CDR3 spells CAISEGGLADYTDTQYF. In DNA form, the CDR3 reads TGTGCCATCAGTGAGGGCGGTCTAGCGGACTACACAGATACGCAGTATTTT.

CDR3 coding DNA: TGTGCCTGGAGTGTACGGACTAGCACAGATACGCAGTATTTT. This encodes CAWSVRTSTDTQYF. The V and J genes are TRBV30 and TRBJ2-3, with a weak D call TRBD2 (5 bases). Germline lookup yields CDR1 GTSNPN and CDR2 SVGIG (reference sequence). This CDR3 has 14 residues. V lost 0 bases, J lost 0 bases, and 7 bases lay in between.

The rearrangement uses TRBV6-5 and TRBJ2-1; TRBD1 agrees at 7 bases. V lost 6 bases to trimming and J lost 2 bases; unmatched junction nucleotides: 7. In germline, CDR1 is MNHEY, CDR2 SVGAGI. The length of the CDR3 is 15 residues. The CDR3 DNA sequence: TGTGCCAGCAGACCGACAGGGAACCCCTACAATGAGCAGTTCTTC. This codes for CASRPTGNPYNEQFF.

The genes are TRBV27 and TRBJ2-1; TRBD1 is a possible D gene (6 bases). The CDR3 is made up of 13 amino acids. Trimming stripped 5 bases from V and 9 bases from J, with 14 bases between. Germline values: CDR1 MNHEY, CDR2 SMNVEV (reference sequence). The CDR3 reads CASSTGTGSEQFF. CDR3 DNA sequence: TGTGCCAGCAGTACAGGAACAGGGTCTGAGCAGTTCTTC.

The CDR3 sequence: CASSLEQGDSPLHF. CDR3 sequence (DNA): TGCGCCAGCAGCTTGGAACAGGGGGATTCACCCCTCCACTTT. The chain employs TRBV5-1 and TRBJ1-6, with 8 bases identical to TRBD1. V shed 0 bases, J shed 8 bases, and the junction held 1 base outside the gene matches. The CDR3 has 14 amino acids. The germline gives CDR1 SGHRS, CDR2 YFSETQ.

V and J are TRBV4-3 and TRBJ2-1; 7 bases are shared with TRBD2. Germline V gene lookup returns CDR1 LGHNA and CDR2 YSLEER. The length of the CDR3 is 16 residues. Trimming took 0 bases from V and 4 from J; bases not matched to a gene: 6. The CDR3 spells CASSQDPGGGYNEQFF. The CDR3, as DNA: TGCGCCAGCAGCCAAGATCCGGGAGGAGGGTACAATGAGCAGTTCTTC.

A remark on this clone: The same CDR3 also results from other DNA sequences found in this sample. V and J are TRBV9 and TRBJ2-7; 10 nucleotides agree with TRBD1. Germline loops: CDR1 SGDLS, CDR2 YYNGEE. There are 14 residues in the CDR3. V lost 3 bases to trimming and J lost 5 bases; unmatched junction nucleotides: 5. CDR3 amino acids: CASSGRQGAHEQYF. In DNA form, the CDR3 reads TGTGCCAGCAGCGGAAGACAGGGGGCCCACGAGCAGTACTTC.

This chain uses TRBV4-2 with TRBJ2-5; 14 positions agree with TRBD2. The germline gives CDR1 LGHNA, CDR2 YNFKEQ. Trimming took 8 bases from V and 4 from J; bases not matched to a gene: 12. This CDR3 is built from 17 residues. The CDR3 spells CASHGGTSGGSLETQYF. The CDR3 region has the DNA TGTGCCAGCCACGGAGGGACTAGCGGGGGCTCGCTAGAGACCCAGTACTTC.

The chain carries TRBV19 and TRBJ2-2; D is undetermined. Trimming shortened V by 0 bases and J by 8 bases, and 16 bases separated the two germline ends. Germline values: CDR1 LNHDA, CDR2 SQIVND (reference sequence). The CDR3 is 16 residues long. CDR3 amino acids: CASSIDGVEWVGELFF. CDR3 coding DNA: TGTGCCAGTAGTATAGATGGAGTTGAGTGGGTAGGGGAGCTGTTTTTT.

This chain links TRBV19 with TRBJ2-5; 12 positions agree with TRBD1. The CDR3 is 18 residues long. J gave up 5 bases and V 8 bases, and 18 bases lay outside the gene matches. Looked up from germline, CDR1 is LNHDA and CDR2 is SQIVND (reference sequence). Here the CDR3 DNA reads TGTGCCAGTGCGCCTTCCCCTGGGACAGGGGGCATCAAGGAGACCCAGTACTTC. It is translated as CASAPSPGTGGIKETQYF.

V is TRBV30 and J is TRBJ2-2; TRBD2 aligns across 7 bases. The CDR3 contains 14 residues. Germline lookup yields CDR1 GTSNPN and CDR2 SVGIG (reference sequence). V shed 1 base and J 8 bases; nucleotides not matched to a gene: 7. For the CDR3, the DNA is TGTGCCTGGAGTGGTATGACTAGCATAGGGGAGCTGTTTTTT. Translating it yields CAWSGMTSIGELFF.